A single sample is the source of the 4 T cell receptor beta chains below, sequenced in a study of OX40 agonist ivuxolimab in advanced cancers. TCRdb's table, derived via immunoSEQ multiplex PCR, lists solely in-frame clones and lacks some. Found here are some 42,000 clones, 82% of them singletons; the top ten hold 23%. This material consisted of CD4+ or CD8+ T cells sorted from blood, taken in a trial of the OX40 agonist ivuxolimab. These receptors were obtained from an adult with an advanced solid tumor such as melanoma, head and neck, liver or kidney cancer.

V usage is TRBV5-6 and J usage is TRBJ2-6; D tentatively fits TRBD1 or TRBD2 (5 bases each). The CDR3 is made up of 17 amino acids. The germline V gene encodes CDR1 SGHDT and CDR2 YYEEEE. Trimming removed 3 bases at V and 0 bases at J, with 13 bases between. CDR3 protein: CASSYGTEISGANVLTF. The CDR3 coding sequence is TGTGCCAGCAGCTACGGGACGGAAATCTCTGGGGCCAACGTCCTGACTTTC.

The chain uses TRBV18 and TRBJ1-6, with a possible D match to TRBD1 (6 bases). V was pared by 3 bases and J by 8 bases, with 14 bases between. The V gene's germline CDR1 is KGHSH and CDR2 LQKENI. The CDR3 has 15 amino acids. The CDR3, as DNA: TGTGCCAGCTCACCCGGGACACCTCCCGATTCACCCCTCCACTTT. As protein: CASSPGTPPDSPLHF.

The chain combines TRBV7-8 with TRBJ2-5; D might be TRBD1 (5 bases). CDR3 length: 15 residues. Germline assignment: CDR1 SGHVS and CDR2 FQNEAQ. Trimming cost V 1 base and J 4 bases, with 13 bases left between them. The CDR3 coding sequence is TGTGCCAGCAGCTTAGTTGTGTCTCAGGGAGAGACCCAGTACTTC. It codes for CASSLVVSQGETQYF.

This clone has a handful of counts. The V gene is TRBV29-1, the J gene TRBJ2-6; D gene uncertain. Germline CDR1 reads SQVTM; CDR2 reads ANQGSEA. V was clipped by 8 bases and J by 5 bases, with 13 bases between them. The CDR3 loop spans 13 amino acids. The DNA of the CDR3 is TGCAGCCCAGACTGTGCTCGGGCCAACGTCCTGACTTTC. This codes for CSPDCARANVLTF.